Detailed here is one T cell receptor beta chain. The record originates from a study of control samples from healthy donors and cancer patients. Method: immunoSEQ multiplex PCR; TCRdb's copy keeps in-frame clones and lacks some. The sample lists 150,000 to 200,000 clones, 90% occurring once. Sequencing was done on a sample of blood. This TCR derives from a woman in her forties or fifties in good health.

The chain's CDR3 is CATGGGQGTLDTQYF. CDR3 DNA: TGTGCCACCGGGGGGGGACAGGGTACCCTGGATACGCAGTATTTT. This rearrangement joins TRBV24-1 to TRBJ2-3; 9 bases are a match to TRBD1. The CDR3 runs to 15 residues. Germline V lookup: CDR1 KGHDR, CDR2 SFDVKD. The trim removed 9 bases at V and 6 bases at J, leaving 12 bases unmatched.